These 27 T cell receptor beta chains originate from one sample sequenced in a study of blood T cell repertoires in COVID-19 (dated by TCRdb to 2020 to 2021). The library was built by means of the immunoSEQ multiplex PCR assay. TCRdb took over this immuneACCESS table, retaining in-frame rearrangements with V and J assigned. Such tables are incomplete; in checked studies, under half of the missing clones stem from an unresolved V gene, and the remainder is unexplained. A total of over 250,000 clones appear in this sample, about 89% of them only once. Together, the top ten hold approximately 9.8% of the sample. The sequenced sample consisted of peripheral blood. These receptors were obtained from a man aged 40-55 years who had recovered from COVID-19.

The genes are TRBV6-4 and TRBJ1-2, with D possibly matching TRBD1 (5 bases). The length of the CDR3 is 12 residues. Germline V CDR1 and CDR2: MRHNA, SNTAGT. Trimming pared 6 bases from V and 6 bases from J, leaving 11 bases between. The CDR3 spells CASRLGVDGYTF. DNA of the CDR3: TGTGCCAGCAGATTAGGGGTAGATGGCTACACCTTC.

There are many counts of this clone. The CDR3 region has the DNA TGTGCCAGCATCGAGCTAGGGCGGGGGGGCTTATACGAGCAGTACTTC. Protein: CASIELGRGGLYEQYF. J is TRBJ2-7 and V is TRBV7-2; 9 bases line up with TRBD2. V dropped 7 bases and J dropped 4; count of bases not matched to a gene: 14. Germline-derived CDR1 and CDR2 are SGHTA and FQGNSA. The CDR3 contains 16 residues.

The genes are TRBV21-1 and TRBJ2-4; the table's D call of TRBD1 was not tested on the DNA. TRBV21-1 is annotated as a pseudogene. The CDR3 totals 21 residues. The CDR3: CASYGPRDRYFSSRAKNIQYF. In DNA, the CDR3 is TGTGCCAGCTATGGACCCCGGGACAGGTACTTTTCTAGTAGAGCCAAAAACATTCAGTACTTC.

V gene TRBV5-1 combines with J gene TRBJ2-6; no clear D gene. Germline V CDR1 and CDR2: SGHRS, YFSETQ. The CDR3 sequence is 16 residues long. V dropped 0 bases and J dropped 0 bases, with 7 bases sitting between them. CDR3 residues: CASSLVSSSGANVLTF. CDR3 DNA: TGCGCCAGCAGCTTGGTTTCCTCCTCTGGGGCCAACGTCCTGACTTTC.

V and J are TRBV6-6 and TRBJ1-2; D may be TRBD1 (6 bases). The germline V gene has CDR1 MNHNY and CDR2 SVGAGI (reference sequence). V was trimmed by 5 bases and J by 4 bases, leaving 17 bases between them. CDR3 length: 15 residues. The CDR3 is CASSQSLGGAYGYTF. The CDR3, as DNA: TGTGCCAGCAGTCAATCCCTTGGGGGGGCCTATGGCTACACCTTC.

The CDR3 is CAWRRGLAADTQYF. For the CDR3, the DNA is TGTGCCTGGCGCCGGGGACTAGCGGCAGATACGCAGTATTTT. The chain is built from TRBV30 and TRBJ2-3, with 11 bases identical to TRBD2. The CDR3 loop spans 14 amino acids. The germline gives CDR1 GTSNPN, CDR2 SVGIG (reference sequence). V lost 5 bases and J lost 4; bases outside the gene matches: 5.

The gene calls are TRBV3-1 (or the pseudogene TRBV3-2) and TRBJ1-6; a weak D match, TRBD1 (5 bases). The V end lost 4 bases, the J end lost 5 bases, and 9 bases lay between the germline ends. The CDR3 has 14 residues. Germline loops: CDR1 LGHDT, CDR2 YNNKEL (reference sequence). CDR3 nucleotide sequence: TGTGCCAGCAGCCGTACAGGAGATAATTCACCCCTCCACTTT. This codes for CASSRTGDNSPLHF.

The chain has TRBV18 and TRBJ1-1; D is possibly TRBD1 (5 bases). V gave up 2 bases and J gave up 1 base, with 8 bases separating them. CDR1 is KGHSH, CDR2 LQKENI, per germline. CDR3 length: 14 residues. CDR3 sequence reads: CASSPGHQNTEAFF. The CDR3 DNA follows: TGTGCCAGCTCACCAGGACACCAGAACACTGAAGCTTTCTTT.

The chain joins TRBV14 to TRBJ1-2; D is undetermined. The length of the CDR3 is 13 residues. V was pared by 1 base and J by 8 bases, with 11 bases between. CDR1 and CDR2 (germline): SGHDN, FVKESK. CDR3 region: CASSQAGVAGYTF. The CDR3 region has the DNA TGTGCCAGCAGCCAAGCTGGGGTAGCGGGCTACACCTTC.

This chain links TRBV13 with TRBJ2-1, with 8 nucleotides matching TRBD2. V was pared by 5 bases and J by 4 bases, with 10 bases of the junction left unmatched. The CDR3 covers 16 residues. Germline CDR1 is PRHDT and CDR2 is FYEKMQ (reference sequence). The CDR3 DNA is TGTGCCAGCAGCCACATGGGTAGCGGGGCTTACAATGAGCAGTTCTTC. Its translation is CASSHMGSGAYNEQFF.

V and J are TRBV21-1 and TRBJ2-7; the table's D gene call, TRBD1, was not cross checked with the DNA. TRBV21-1 is a pseudogene. This CDR3 is built from 12 residues. The CDR3 DNA is TGTGCCAGCCGAAGGGGCAGCTACGAGCAGTACTTC. Residues: CASRRGSYEQYF.

This chain joins TRBV18 and TRBJ1-6, with TRBD1 matching over 7 bases. The CDR3 totals 16 residues. Unmatched junction bases numbered 11, after V lost 4 bases and J lost 8 bases. CDR1 KGHSH and CDR2 LQKENI come from the germline V gene. CDR3 in DNA: TGTGCCAGCTCACTACTTACCGGGACAGCGGATTCACCCCTCCACTTT. Protein: CASSLLTGTADSPLHF.

This sequence joins TRBV11-2 and TRBJ1-4, with D tentatively TRBD1 (5 bases). V was pared by 1 base and J by 4 bases, with 16 bases between. CDR1 is SGHAT, CDR2 FQNNGV, per germline. The CDR3 loop spans 17 amino acids. This CDR3 is CASSLAGGAGNNEKLFF. The DNA for the CDR3 is TGTGCCAGCAGCTTAGCGGGAGGCGCAGGGAATAATGAAAAACTGTTTTTT.

The rearrangement uses TRBV27 and TRBJ2-7, with 8 bases identical to TRBD2. V was clipped by 0 bases and J by 1 base; unmatched bases: 8. Germline-derived CDR1 and CDR2 are MNHEY and SMNVEV (reference sequence). This CDR3 is built from 17 residues. The CDR3 loop is CASSLSSGGGLSYEQYF. CDR3 nucleotide sequence: TGTGCCAGCAGTTTATCGAGCGGGGGTGGTTTATCCTACGAGCAGTACTTC.

This chain links TRBV4-1 with TRBJ2-2; TRBD2 is a possible D gene (6 bases). Germline V gene lookup returns CDR1 MGHRA and CDR2 YSYEKL. This CDR3 comprises 16 residues. Trimming removed 3 bases from V and 4 bases from J, with 15 bases in between. CDR3 amino acids: CASSHPRDSSTGELFF. The CDR3 bases are TGCGCCAGCAGCCACCCCCGGGACTCATCCACCGGGGAGCTGTTTTTT.

This rearrangement joins TRBV7-8 to TRBJ2-1; 11 bases align to TRBD2. J lost 4 bases, V lost 6 bases, and 5 bases had no gene match. The germline V gene has CDR1 SGHVS and CDR2 FQNEAQ. The CDR3 is made up of 15 amino acids. CDR3 coding DNA: TGTGCCAGCAGGTTTAGCGGGGGGGATTACAATGAGCAGTTCTTC. Amino acids: CASRFSGGDYNEQFF.

This clone was seen at least ten times. The chain is built from TRBV7-9 and TRBJ2-2; possible D gene TRBD2, 5 bases. The CDR3 extends over 13 amino acids. Germline V gene sequence: CDR1 SEHNR, CDR2 FQNEAQ (reference sequence). Trimming pared 11 bases from V and 4 bases from J, leaving 14 bases between. The DNA for the CDR3 is TGTGCCGCGCGTCGGGATACCACCGGGGAGCTGTTTTTT. It codes for CAARRDTTGELFF.

The V gene is TRBV7-8, the J gene TRBJ1-2; TRBD1 matches at 9 bases. CDR1 and CDR2 from the germline V gene are SGHVS and FQNEAQ. The CDR3 totals 17 residues. Trimming removed 0 bases from V and 2 bases from J; junction bases left unmatched: 7. The CDR3 spells CASSLAPGTGSNYGYTF. The CDR3 DNA reads TGTGCCAGCAGCTTAGCCCCCGGGACAGGGAGCAACTATGGCTACACCTTC.

The rearrangement uses TRBV9 and TRBJ1-2; TRBD1 matches 9 bases. Germline CDR1 and CDR2: SGDLS and YYNGEE. The CDR3 consists of 16 residues. Unmatched junction bases numbered 9, after V lost 3 bases and J lost 3 bases. CDR3 coding DNA: TGTGCCAGCAGCGAGGGACAGGGAACCGGAGACTATGGCTACACCTTC. Protein product: CASSEGQGTGDYGYTF. Using reference TRBV9 and TRBJ1-2 for the parts outside the CDR3, the full variable domain is DSGVTQTPKHLITATGQRVTLRCSPRSGDLSVYWYQQSLDQGLQFLIQYYNGEERAKGNILERFSAQQFPDLHSELNLSSLELGDSALYFCASSEGQGTGDYGYTFGSGTRLTVV.

This chain connects TRBV9 to TRBJ2-1; 8 nucleotides align to TRBD2. This CDR3 has 15 residues. V was pared by 0 bases and J by 6 bases, with 5 bases of the junction left unmatched. The germline V gene encodes CDR1 SGDLS and CDR2 YYNGEE. The CDR3 loop is CASSVAGGGPNEQFF. The CDR3 coding sequence is TGTGCCAGCAGCGTAGCGGGCGGGGGGCCCAATGAGCAGTTCTTC.

The count of this clone is one. The chain carries TRBV4-3 and TRBJ1-5; D is perhaps TRBD1 (6 bases). The CDR3 contains 14 residues. Per the germline V gene, CDR1 is LGHNA and CDR2 is YSLEER. V gave up 3 bases and J gave up 6 bases, with 12 bases separating them. The DNA for the CDR3 is TGCGCCAGCAGCCATACAGGGTTTAGTCAGCCCCAGCATTTT. It encodes CASSHTGFSQPQHF.

The chain carries TRBV13 and TRBJ2-5; 12 bases match TRBD1. J gave up 5 bases and V 4 bases, and 5 bases lay outside the gene matches. CDR3 length equals 15 residues. From germline, CDR1 is PRHDT and CDR2 FYEKMQ (reference sequence). This chain's CDR3 is CASSSGDRGRETQYF. As DNA, the CDR3 is TGTGCCAGCAGCTCGGGGGACAGGGGGCGCGAGACCCAGTACTTC.

The chain is built from TRBV27 and TRBJ1-2; D gene unclear. With 2 bases removed from V and 7 bases from J, the gap between germline ends came to 8 bases. The CDR3 has 12 residues. From germline, CDR1 is MNHEY and CDR2 SMNVEV (reference sequence). CDR3 DNA: TGTGCCAGCAGTTTAGGGTCGGGTGGCTACACCTTC. Amino acids: CASSLGSGGYTF.

V usage is TRBV5-4 and J usage is TRBJ2-1; 11 bases are shared with TRBD2. Losses at the gene ends were 4 bases for V and 5 bases for J; bases not matched to a gene: 11. This CDR3 has 17 amino acids. In germline, CDR1 is SGHNT, CDR2 YYREEE (reference sequence). The CDR3 DNA reads TGTGCCAGCAGCCGAGGTAGCGGGAGGGCCCCTCACAATGAGCAGTTCTTC. Amino acids: CASSRGSGRAPHNEQFF. The full variable domain, in which reference TRBV5-4 and TRBJ2-1 provide the parts outside the CDR3, is ETGVTQSPTHLIKTRGQQVTLRCSSQSGHNTVSWYQQALGQGPQFIFQYYREEENGRGNFPPRFSGLQFPNYSSELNVNALELDDSALYLCASSRGSGRAPHNEQFFGPGTRLTVL.

This chain joins TRBV27 and TRBJ2-3; D not resolved. V lost 1 base and J lost 6, with 8 bases in between. In germline, CDR1 is MNHEY, CDR2 SMNVEV (reference sequence). The CDR3 covers 13 residues. CDR3 nucleotides: TGTGCCAGCAGTTTATATGCGGTGGATACGCAGTATTTT. This translates into CASSLYAVDTQYF.

In its sample, this clone was seen a few times. The chain uses TRBV30 and TRBJ2-3; TRBD1 matches 9 bases. Germline V gene lookup returns CDR1 GTSNPN and CDR2 SVGIG (reference sequence). The V gene end was trimmed by 0 bases and the J gene end by 5 bases; junction bases not matched to a gene: 6. This CDR3 spans 15 amino acids. Here the CDR3 reads CAWSVEQGAVDTQYF. Written as DNA, the CDR3 is TGTGCCTGGAGTGTAGAACAGGGGGCTGTAGATACGCAGTATTTT.

This chain joins TRBV6-5 and TRBJ1-1; D unresolved. Germline CDR1 and CDR2: MNHEY and SVGAGI. The length of the CDR3 is 11 residues. V gave up 7 bases and J gave up 7 bases, with 10 bases separating them. For the CDR3, the DNA is TGTGCCAGCACCGGACTCCGTGAAGCTTTCTTT. As protein: CASTGLREAFF.